The rows below give T cell receptor beta chains drawn from one sample of a study of blood T cell repertoires in COVID-19. Clones were read by immunoSEQ multiplex PCR, and TCRdb kept only the in-frame ones, dropping some. The sample yields under 450,000 clones, approximately 91% seen once. The sample consisted of PBMCs or T cells enriched from blood (not recorded which). The source is a woman aged 40 to 50 who had been exposed to COVID-19. CDR3s include the opening cysteine and the closing phenylalanine or tryptophan. The D gene is left open where the match is weak. Clone size, where shown, is once, few, many, or a class for clones that have expanded.

J gene,D gene,clone size,V gene,CDR3 DNA,CDR3 protein
TRBJ1-2,TRBD1,.,TRBV19,TGTGCCAGTAGTATAGCCCCCTCAGGGGGCTATGGCTACACCTTC,CASSIAPSGGYGYTF
TRBJ2-5,.,once,TRBV28,TGTGCCAGCAGTCACGTTCAGGTTGGGTGGGAGACCCAGTACTTC,CASSHVQVGWETQYF
TRBJ2-1,TRBD2,.,TRBV5-1,TGCGCCAGCAGTAGGGTACTAGCGGGGAACAATGAGCAGTTCTTC,CASSRVLAGNNEQFF
TRBJ1-3,.,.,TRBV7-2,TGTGCCAGCAGCTTAGACAGTTACTCTGGAAACACCATATATTTT,CASSLDSYSGNTIYF
TRBJ1-1,.,once,TRBV7-3,TGTGCCAGCAGCGGAGGGGTCCCGAACACTGAAGCTTTCTTT,CASSGGVPNTEAFF
TRBJ2-7,.,.,TRBV5-1,TGCGCCAGCAGCACACAGGTTAGCTCCTACGAGCAGTACTTC,CASSTQVSSYEQYF
TRBJ2-2,TRBD1,.,TRBV5-1,TGCGCCAGCAGCTCCCGAGCCAGACAGGGGTACACCGGGGAGCTGTTTTTT,CASSSRARQGYTGELFF
TRBJ2-1,TRBD1,.,TRBV19,TGTGCCAGTAGTTCTCTCCGAATACAGGGGGGAAGGAATGAGCAGTTCTTC,CASSSLRIQGGRNEQFF
TRBJ2-5,TRBD2,.,TRBV3-1/TRBV3-2,TGTGCCAGCAGCCAAGACGTCCCCCAATGGACTAGCGGGGAGCAAGAGACCCAGTACTTC,CASSQDVPQWTSGEQETQYF
TRBJ1-4,.,.,TRBV19,TGTGCCAGTAGTACCCGAGTTGGAACTAATGAAAAACTGTTTTTT,CASSTRVGTNEKLFF
TRBJ2-3,TRBD2,.,TRBV7-9,TGTGCCAGCAGCTTCGGACTAGCGGGAGCCGGCACAGATACGCAGTATTTT,CASSFGLAGAGTDTQYF
TRBJ1-5,TRBD1,.,TRBV30,TGTGCCTGGGGGACAGGTCCATATCAGCCCCAGCATTTT,CAWGTGPYQPQHF
TRBJ1-1,.,few,TRBV29-1,TGCAGCGTCATCGCCGGGACAAAAGCTTTCTTT,CSVIAGTKAFF
TRBJ1-6,TRBD1,.,TRBV5-1,TGCGCCAGCAGCCCGCGCCCCACCGGGACAGGGGGCTTTTTGGATTCACCCCTCCACTTT,CASSPRPTGTGGFLDSPLHF
TRBJ2-7,TRBD1,.,TRBV29-1,TGCAGCGTAGCCAGGGGGCCCTACGAGCAGTACTTC,CSVARGPYEQYF
TRBJ2-1,.,once,TRBV19,TGTGCCAGTAGTATGGGGCCGCGGCGAAATTGGAATGAGCAGTTCTTC,CASSMGPRRNWNEQFF
TRBJ2-7,TRBD1,.,TRBV7-8,TGTGCCAGCAGCCCCCGTTCAGGGGGTACGAATTACGAGCAGTACTTC,CASSPRSGGTNYEQYF
TRBJ2-2,.,.,TRBV7-6,TGTGCCAGCAGCTTAGCGGACAGGAACACCGGGGAGCTGTTTTTT,CASSLADRNTGELFF
TRBJ2-1,.,.,TRBV27,TGTGCCAGCAGGCCCCAGGCGCAGGGAATTTCGGGGCAGTTCTTC,CASRPQAQGISGQFF
TRBJ2-2,.,.,TRBV29-1,TGCAGCGTGACCGGGACAAACACCGGGGAGCTGTTTTTT,CSVTGTNTGELFF
TRBJ2-2,TRBD2,.,TRBV7-8,TGTGCCAGCAGCCGAGGACTAGCGGGAGGATATGGCGGGGAGCTGTTTTTT,CASSRGLAGGYGGELFF
TRBJ2-1,TRBD2,.,TRBV4-1,TGCGCCAGCAGCCAAATCGGGACTAGCGGGAAGAATGAGCAGTTCTTC,CASSQIGTSGKNEQFF
TRBJ1-3,.,once,TRBV7-7,TGTGCTAGCAGCGAAACAGTCGGAAACACCATATATTTT,CASSETVGNTIYF
TRBJ2-7,.,once,TRBV7-3,TGTGCCAGCAGCTTAACCTCGGGCTACGAGCAGTACTTC,CASSLTSGYEQYF
TRBJ1-2,.,.,TRBV19,TGTGCCAGTAGTCGGACAGACTATGGCTACACCTTC,CASSRTDYGYTF
TRBJ1-3,.,.,TRBV28,TGTGCCAGCAGGGGAAGGACAGCCTCTGGAAACACCATATATTTT,CASRGRTASGNTIYF
TRBJ1-2,TRBD1,.,TRBV7-8,TGTGCCAGCAGCCGAGGGGGGGTGGGACAGGGACTTGGCTACACCTTC,CASSRGGVGQGLGYTF
TRBJ2-3,TRBD2,.,TRBV3-1/TRBV3-2,TGTGCCAGCAGCCAAGAGTCCGGGGGGACCTCCACAGATACGCAGTATTTT,CASSQESGGTSTDTQYF
TRBJ1-6,.,.,TRBV19,TGTGCCAGTAGTATAGAGATGGGGCGAGCCCTCCACTTT,CASSIEMGRALHF
TRBJ1-1,.,.,TRBV19,TGTGCCAGTAGGGTAACAGTGAACACTGAAGCTTTCTTT,CASRVTVNTEAFF
TRBJ1-5,.,.,TRBV30,TGTGCCTGGAGTTCAGCGAGCAATCAGCCCCAGCATTTT,CAWSSASNQPQHF
TRBJ1-1,.,.,TRBV20-1,TGCAGTGCTAGTATCAAGAACACTGAAGCTTTCTTT,CSASIKNTEAFF
TRBJ1-3,TRBD1,.,TRBV5-4,TGTGCCAGCAGCGCGGGACAGCTCTCTGGAAACACCATATATTTT,CASSAGQLSGNTIYF
TRBJ2-1,TRBD2,once,TRBV19,TGTGCCAGTAGTGCGTATGGGGGGGGGACTGCGGATGAGCAGTTCTTC,CASSAYGGGTADEQFF
TRBJ1-1,TRBD1,.,TRBV7-9,TGTGCCAGCAGCTCCCTAGACAGGGGGCGGGACACTGAAGCTTTCTTT,CASSSLDRGRDTEAFF
TRBJ1-4,.,.,TRBV7-6,TGTGCCAGCAGATCGTTGGGCGGGGATCACGCTAATGAAAAACTGTTTTTT,CASRSLGGDHANEKLFF
TRBJ2-7,TRBD2,.,TRBV7-2,TGTGCCAGCAGCTTAAGTAGCGGGGCTACCTACGAGCAGTACTTC,CASSLSSGATYEQYF
TRBJ2-7,.,.,TRBV5-1,TGCGCCAGCAGCTTTGGGGGCGAAAGGACCTACGAGCAGTACTTC,CASSFGGERTYEQYF
TRBJ2-7,.,.,TRBV3-1/TRBV3-2,TGTGCCAGCAGCCAAGAACTCACATTGGGGGGGCCTGCTTCCTACGAGCAGTACTTC,CASSQELTLGGPASYEQYF